The 21 T cell receptor beta chains below come from one sample, sequenced in a study of CXCR3-negative and CXCR3-positive naive CD8 T cells. Findings and limits, study-wide: Higher TRB CDR3 hydrophobicity marked CXCR3-positive naive cells relative to CXCR3-negative naive cells.

With UMI labels, 5' RACE was used to prepare the TRB cDNA libraries. Using the 5' RACE reads, TCRdb records one entry per CDR3 protein without DNA. This sample's table reports about 120,000 distinct CDR3 sequences. Their antigens remain unidentified. Sequences were obtained from naive CXCR3+ CD8+ T cells from blood. Subset denoted: CD45RO-CCR7+CD27+CD95- naive CD8+ T cells expressing CXCR3 (TNR3+). These receptors were obtained from a human donor in good health. Some clones in this sample may be carry-over from other donors' samples.

The chain couples TRBV9 to TRBJ2-1; TCRdb's D call, TRBD1, is unchecked because there is no DNA. Germline assignment: CDR1 SGDLS and CDR2 YYNGEE. The CDR3 is made up of 13 amino acids. The CDR3 is CASSGEQGNEQFF.

The V gene is TRBV9, the J gene TRBJ1-1. CDR1 and CDR2 (germline): SGDLS, YYNGEE. This CDR3 has 15 residues. CDR3 in amino acids: CASSVESAGFPEAFF.

The genes are TRBV6-2 or TRBV6-3 and TRBJ1-1. The CDR3 consists of 15 residues. Per germline, CDR1 MNHEY and CDR2 SVGEGT. The CDR3 protein is CASSYSGRGNTEAFF.

This rearrangement joins TRBV20-1 to TRBJ2-7. The CDR3 extends over 12 amino acids. CDR1 DFQATT and CDR2 SNEGSKA come from the germline V gene (reference sequence). This chain's CDR3 is CSALESSYEQYF.

The chain couples TRBV29-1 to TRBJ2-7; TCRdb names TRBD1, which stays unverified in the absence of DNA. CDR1 and CDR2 from the germline V gene are SQVTM and ANQGSEA. The CDR3 is made up of 15 amino acids. The chain's CDR3 is CSVEFAGSSSYEQYF.

The CDR3 protein is CASSASTGGITEAFF. The chain joins TRBV19 to TRBJ1-1; TCRdb names TRBD1, which stays unverified in the absence of DNA. Germline assignment: CDR1 LNHDA and CDR2 SQIVND (reference sequence). The CDR3 contains 15 residues.

The rearrangement joins TRBV6-5 to TRBJ2-1; the D call from TCRdb, TRBD1, cannot be confirmed without DNA. The CDR3 spans 15 residues. The germline CDR1 and CDR2 sequences are MNHEY and SVGAGI. The CDR3 sequence is CASSWGTGGYNEQFF.

The rearrangement uses TRBV23-1 and TRBJ2-3; TCRdb indicates TRBD2, and absent DNA this call remains unverified. TRBV23-1 is labeled an ORF, and its function is uncertain. The CDR3 contains 17 residues. Here the CDR3 reads CASSTHSGRAGTDTQYF.

V usage is TRBV27 and J usage is TRBJ2-1; the D call of TRBD1 rests on TCRdb alone, since no DNA is present to check it. The CDR3 sequence is 15 residues long. Germline lookup yields CDR1 MNHEY and CDR2 SMNVEV (reference sequence). CDR3 in amino acids: CASSITGGGFNEQFF.

The chain has TRBV6-6 and TRBJ2-2; lacking DNA, the TRBD1 call made by TCRdb goes unchecked. The CDR3 is made up of 14 amino acids. Per the germline V gene, CDR1 is MNHNY and CDR2 is SVGAGI (reference sequence). CDR3 sequence reads: CASSYQGPTGELFF.

The rearrangement links TRBV12-3 or TRBV12-4 to TRBJ1-1; lacking DNA, the TRBD1 call made by TCRdb goes unchecked. The CDR3 is 13 amino acids. The CDR3: CASSPTGFTEAFF.

J is TRBJ2-1 and V is TRBV5-1; TCRdb names TRBD1, which stays unverified in the absence of DNA. Germline V CDR1 and CDR2: SGHRS, YFSETQ. The CDR3 spans 14 residues. CDR3 protein: CASSLGTPSNEQFF. The variable domain in full, completed from reference TRBV5-1 and TRBJ2-1, reads KAGVTQTPRYLIKTRGQQVTLSCSPISGHRSVSWYQQTPGQGLQFLFEYFSETQRNKGNFPGRFSGRQFSNSRSEMNVSTLELGDSALYLCASSLGTPSNEQFFGPGTRLTVL.

The rearrangement uses TRBV6-6 and TRBJ1-1. This CDR3 contains 12 residues. In germline, CDR1 is MNHNY, CDR2 SVGAGI (reference sequence). CDR3 protein: CASSKLETEAFF.

J is TRBJ2-3 and V is TRBV7-7. There are 14 residues in the CDR3. Germline loops: CDR1 SSHAT, CDR2 FNYEAQ (reference sequence). The CDR3 sequence: CASSLVADTDTQYF.

The chain carries TRBV21-1 and TRBJ1-1. TRBV21-1 is classified as a pseudogene. This CDR3 spans 13 amino acids. The CDR3 sequence: CANSRYLNTEAFF.

The gene calls are TRBV7-9 and TRBJ1-1; TCRdb's D gene call, TRBD1, goes unchecked for lack of DNA. Germline values: CDR1 SEHNR, CDR2 FQNEAQ (reference sequence). The CDR3 runs 15 residues. CDR3 protein: CASSLEGWGYTEAFF.

This sequence joins TRBV11-3 and TRBJ2-3; the D call from TCRdb, TRBD2, cannot be confirmed without DNA. CDR1 is SGHNT, CDR2 YENEEA, per germline. CDR3 length: 13 residues. This chain's CDR3 is CASSGAGEDTQYF. The full variable domain, with the rest looked up from reference TRBV11-3 and TRBJ2-3, is EAGVVQSPRYKIIEKKQPVAFWCNPISGHNTLYWYLQNLGQGPELLIRYENEEAVDDSQLPKDRFSAERLKGVDSTLKIQPAELGDSAVYLCASSGAGEDTQYFGPGTRLTVL.

V gene TRBV12-3 or TRBV12-4 combines with J gene TRBJ2-1; TCRdb's D call, TRBD1, is unchecked because there is no DNA. The CDR3 loop spans 12 amino acids. This CDR3 is CASSSGQNEQFF.

The chain links TRBV16 to TRBJ2-7; checking the TCRdb D call of TRBD1 is not possible without DNA. Looked up from germline, CDR1 is KGHSY and CDR2 is FQNENV. The CDR3 has 13 residues. CDR3 loop: CASSQGQPYEQYF.

V and J are TRBV7-2 and TRBJ2-5; there is no DNA to check the TCRdb D call of TRBD1. CDR3 length: 15 amino acids. Germline lookup yields CDR1 SGHTA and CDR2 FQGNSA. CDR3 amino acids: CASSLRLGGKETQYF.

This chain connects TRBV12-3 or TRBV12-4 to TRBJ2-5; TCRdb lists TRBD2, though no DNA is available to test this call. CDR3 size: 13 residues. The CDR3 sequence: CASSRPAGETQYF.